This TCR beta chain was recorded in a study of molecular identifiers for immune sequencing clone quantification. Note on this clonotype: The target antigen is unknown.

One entry per CDR3 protein, called by TCRdb with MiXCR from the PCR reads. The sample contains a few hundred thousand distinct CDR3 sequences, 20% to 25% of which appear only once. V was trimmed by 8 bases and J by 2 bases, leaving 7 bases between them. The CDR3 has 11 residues. Germline V lookup: CDR1 MNHNS, CDR2 SASEGT. Study results and caveats: Naive cells had under 1% of molecules in clones above 20 RNA copies, effectors over 99%.

The specimen sequenced was naive CD8+ T cells from blood, with Jurkat cell RNA spiked in. The subset: FACS-sorted CD8+CD4-CCR7+CD45RA+ naive T cells. The receptor was derived from a human donor in good health. Some libraries in this study had Jurkat cell RNA spiked in. V and J are TRBV6-1 and TRBJ2-7; possibly TRBD1 for D (6 bases). In DNA, the CDR3 is TGTGCCAGCGGACAGACCTACGAGCAGTACTTC. This sequence encodes CASGQTYEQYF.